This TCR beta chain is from a study of breast tumors, draining lymph nodes, adjacent tissues. Regarding the study as a whole: That most tumor T cells come from lymph nodes remained unproven. Tumor TCR diversity was below lymph nodes but above nontumor tissue. Most tumor T cells seemingly derive from lymph node, then expand in tumor. Tumor and nontumor repertoires were significantly more similar in luminal-like than in basal-like breast cancer.

The CDR3 totals 15 residues. Germline V lookup: CDR1 SGHNT, CDR2 YYREEE (reference sequence). Axillary draining lymph nodes of breast cancer patients supplied the node samples. The count of this clonotype is one. Its antigen is undetermined. A clone one base away is much larger, so this may be a read error. TCRdb recomputed calls from the multiplex PCR reads with MiXCR, one row per CDR3 protein. The table lists about 200,000 distinct CDR3 sequences, 30% to 40% of them singletons. This sequence was found in a female donor with breast cancer. Some clones in this sample may be carry-over from other donors' samples. The chain joins TRBV5-4 to TRBJ2-1; 8 bases are shared with TRBD2. The sequencing sample was made of axillary lymph node tissue. The CDR3 nucleotides are TGTGCCAGCGGCTTGGTTCGGGGGGGTGACAATGAGCAGTTCTTC. Its protein product is CASGLVRGGDNEQFF.